The entry below describes one TCR beta chain. This record comes from a study of cytomegalovirus exposure and HLA in healthy donors. The PCR had 60 Vbeta and 13 Jbeta primers. TCRdb's table, derived via immunoSEQ multiplex PCR, lists solely in-frame clones and lacks some. The table lists fewer than 200,000 clones, 70% to 90% of them singletons. This CDR3 comprises 14 residues. Germline loops: CDR1 SGHDT, CDR2 YYEEEE. V was shortened by 6 bases and J by 3 bases, with 15 bases between the two germline ends. Sequenced input: PBMCs. The chain combines TRBV5-6 with TRBJ1-1; possible D gene TRBD1, 5 bases. The sequence was obtained from a young woman in good health and CMV-seronegative. The CDR3: CASTMIGAYTEAFF. DNA for the CDR3: TGTGCCAGCACCATGATAGGGGCGTACACTGAAGCTTTCTTT. Full variable domain (rest looked up from reference TRBV5-6 and TRBJ1-1): DAGVTQSPTHLIKTRGQQVTLRCSPKSGHDTVSWYQQALGQGPQFIFQYYEEEERQRGNFPDRFSGHQFPNYSSELNVNALLLGDSALYLCASTMIGAYTEAFFGQGTRLTVV.